Sequencing of this T cell receptor beta chain was carried out in a study of early T cells in non-severe SARS-CoV-2 infection. Study background: Chains from this unsorted whole-blood bulk RNA could not be paired. Study-wide points: A preference for anti-spike CD8 responses marked VDJdb matching, which missed private and CD4 specificities.

Each single cDNA molecule received a unique molecular identifier. TCRdb re-analysed the 5' RACE reads in MiXCR, keeping a single row per CDR3 protein. The sample records tens of thousands of distinct CDR3 sequences, 5% to 5.5% being singletons. This clonotype came up many times. Its antigen is as yet unknown. The CDR3 is made up of 14 amino acids. V lost 5 bases and J 2 bases, leaving 12 bases between the germline ends. From germline, CDR1 is PRHDT and CDR2 FYEKMQ (reference sequence). The receptor comes from an adult who was a healthcare worker with PCR-confirmed SARS-CoV-2 infection or an uninfected control (not recorded which). The V gene is TRBV13, the J gene TRBJ2-5, with D possibly matching TRBD1 (6 bases). Input material: whole blood. CDR3 sequence: CASSVTGLQETQYF. In DNA, the CDR3 is TGTGCCAGCAGCGTTACAGGGTTGCAAGAGACCCAGTACTTC.